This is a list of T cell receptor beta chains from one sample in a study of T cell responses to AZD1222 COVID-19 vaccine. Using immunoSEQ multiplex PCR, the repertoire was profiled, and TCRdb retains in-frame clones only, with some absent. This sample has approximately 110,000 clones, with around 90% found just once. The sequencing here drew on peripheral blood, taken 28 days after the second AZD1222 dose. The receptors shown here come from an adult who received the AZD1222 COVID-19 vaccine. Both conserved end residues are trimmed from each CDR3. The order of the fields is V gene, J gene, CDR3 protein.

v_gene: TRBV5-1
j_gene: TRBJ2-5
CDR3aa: ASSRGHLGETQY

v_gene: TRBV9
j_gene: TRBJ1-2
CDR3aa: ASSTQQGVYGYT

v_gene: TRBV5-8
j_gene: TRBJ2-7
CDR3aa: ASILGQGASEQY

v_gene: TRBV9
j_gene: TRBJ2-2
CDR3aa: ASSTNTGELF

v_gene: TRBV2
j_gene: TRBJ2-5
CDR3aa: ASSALSAGEETQY

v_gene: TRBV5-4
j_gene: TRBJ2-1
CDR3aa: ASSLLLAGDNEQF

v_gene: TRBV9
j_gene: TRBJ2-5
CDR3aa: ASSVGSEPQIGETQY

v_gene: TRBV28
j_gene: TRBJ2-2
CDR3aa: ASRRDGELF

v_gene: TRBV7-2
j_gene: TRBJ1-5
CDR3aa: ASSPSVASNQPQH

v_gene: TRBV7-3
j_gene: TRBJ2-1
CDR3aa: ASSSSTGPQF

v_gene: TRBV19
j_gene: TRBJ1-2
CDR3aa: ASRERTDYYGYT

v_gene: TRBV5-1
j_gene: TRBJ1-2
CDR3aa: ASSLGANYGYT

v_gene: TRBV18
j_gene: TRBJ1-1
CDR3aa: ASSQRRGAEAF

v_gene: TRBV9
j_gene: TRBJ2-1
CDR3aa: ASSVSGRAYNEQF

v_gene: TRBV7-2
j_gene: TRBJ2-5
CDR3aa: ASSLASGSRETQY

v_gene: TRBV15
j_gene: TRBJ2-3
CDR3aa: ATSRDGREDTDTQY

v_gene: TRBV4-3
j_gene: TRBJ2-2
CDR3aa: ASSRIQEHTGELF

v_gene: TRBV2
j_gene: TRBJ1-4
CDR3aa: ASSEARGEKLF

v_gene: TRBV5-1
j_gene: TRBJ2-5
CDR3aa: ASSLPATRLETQY

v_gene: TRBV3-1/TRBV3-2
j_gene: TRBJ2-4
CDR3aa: ASSETRPIQRKNIQY

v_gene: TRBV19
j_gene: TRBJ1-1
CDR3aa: ASSATGGNTEAF

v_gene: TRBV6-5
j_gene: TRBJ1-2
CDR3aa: ASSSSDRVAYGYT